The rows below give T cell receptor beta chains drawn from one sample of a study of T cells in Graves' hyperthyroidism and ophthalmopathy. MiXCR, applied by TCRdb to the multiplex PCR reads, yields one record per CDR3 protein. Here the sample spans fewer than 550,000 distinct CDR3 sequences, 15% to 19% being singletons. Sequencing was done on a sample of blood. Source of these receptors: a woman aged 18 to 35 with Graves' hyperthyroidism. Each CDR3 is given with its conserved first and last residue. D genes are given only for firm matches. Size tells how often a clone was seen (once, few, many) or the class of an expanded clone, and some rows leave it out.

clone_size	d_call	v_call	j_call	cdr3_aa	cdr3_nt
many	NA	TRBV6-1	TRBJ2-7	CASSKDSLPEQYF	TGTGCCAGCAGTAAGGACAGCCTGCCCGAGCAGTACTTC
many	TRBD1	TRBV4-1	TRBJ2-7	CASSEGQGTYEQYF	TGCGCCAGCAGCGAGGGACAGGGAACCTACGAGCAGTACTTC
NA	NA	TRBV10-3	TRBJ2-7	CAIMPTDRPYEQYF	TGTGCCATCATGCCGACAGATAGACCCTACGAGCAGTACTTC
many	TRBD1	TRBV2	TRBJ2-1	CASNRGTYNEQFF	TGTGCCAGCAACAGGGGCACCTACAATGAGCAGTTCTTC
many	NA	TRBV2	TRBJ2-1	CASSELYNEQFF	TGTGCCAGCAGTGAACTTTACAATGAGCAGTTCTTC
many	NA	TRBV12-5	TRBJ2-7	CASGDTTWRPYEQYF	TGTGCTAGTGGAGATACGACTTGGAGGCCCTACGAGCAGTACTTC
many	NA	TRBV2	TRBJ2-6	CASSVQHSGANVLTF	TGTGCCAGCAGTGTGCAGCACTCTGGGGCCAACGTCCTGACTTTC
few	NA	TRBV20-1	TRBJ1-1	CSAKHRVPEAFF	TGCAGTGCTAAACACAGGGTACCTGAAGCTTTCTTT
many	NA	TRBV11-2	TRBJ2-2	CASSFPDRTGELFF	TGTGCCAGCAGCTTCCCGGACAGAACCGGGGAGCTGTTTTTT
many	NA	TRBV11-2	TRBJ2-5	CASSLRQVSQETQYF	TGTGCCAGCAGCTTGCGACAGGTATCACAAGAGACCCAGTACTTC
many	NA	TRBV5-5	TRBJ1-2	CASSLDSYGYTF	TGTGCCAGCAGCTTGGACAGCTATGGCTACACCTTC
many	TRBD2	TRBV2	TRBJ2-7	CASETSGGNYEQYF	TGTGCCAGTGAGACTAGCGGGGGTAATTACGAGCAGTACTTC
NA	TRBD2	TRBV5-1	TRBJ2-7	CASSPSGTFSYEQYF	TGCGCCAGCAGCCCTAGCGGGACCTTCTCCTACGAGCAGTACTTC
once	TRBD2	TRBV12-5	TRBJ2-3	CASGLVGGGGSTDTQYF	TGTGCTAGTGGTTTGGTAGGTGGCGGGGGAAGCACAGATACGCAGTATTTT
few	NA	TRBV19	TRBJ1-6	CASSFRGNSYNSPLHF	TGTGCCAGTAGTTTTAGGGGGAACTCCTATAATTCACCCCTCCACTTT
many	NA	TRBV12-5	TRBJ2-4	CASGLVKGVKDIQYF	TGTGCTAGTGGTTTGGTAAAGGGGGTGAAGGACATTCAGTACTTC
NA	TRBD2	TRBV7-8	TRBJ2-5	CASSSYLSGGGAKTQYF	TGTGCCAGCAGCTCGTACCTTAGCGGGGGGGGCGCTAAGACCCAGTACTTC
many	NA	TRBV20-1	TRBJ2-3	CSANPGTSTDTQYF	TGCAGTGCGAATCCAGGGACAAGCACAGATACGCAGTATTTT
NA	TRBD2	TRBV6-2/TRBV6-3	TRBJ2-5	CASSYAVLAGGRETQYF	TGTGCCAGCAGTTACGCCGTGCTAGCGGGAGGAAGAGAGACCCAGTACTTC
many	TRBD1	TRBV7-3	TRBJ2-2	CASSPKRGGTGSANTGELFF	TGTGCCAGCAGCCCAAAAAGAGGGGGGACAGGTTCTGCGAACACCGGGGAGCTGTTTTTT
NA	TRBD2	TRBV5-4	TRBJ2-1	CASSLALADANNEQFF	TGTGCCAGCAGCTTGGCACTAGCGGACGCAAACAATGAGCAGTTCTTC
many	NA	TRBV5-5	TRBJ1-2	CASSGPGLTANYGYTF	TGTGCCAGCAGCGGGCCAGGACTGACAGCTAACTATGGCTACACCTTC
many	TRBD1	TRBV5-5	TRBJ1-2	CASSLEGQSFYGYTF	TGTGCCAGCAGCTTGGAGGGACAGTCGTTCTATGGCTACACCTTC
NA	NA	TRBV10-3	TRBJ1-4	CAISELSGSNEKLFF	TGTGCCATCAGTGAGTTGTCAGGCTCAAATGAAAAACTGTTTTTT
many	NA	TRBV18	TRBJ1-1	CASSPPTDTEAFF	TGTGCCAGCTCACCACCGACGGACACTGAAGCTTTCTTT
many	NA	TRBV19	TRBJ2-3	CASRQLGGPQYF	TGTGCCAGTAGACAACTAGGGGGACCGCAGTATTTT
many	TRBD2	TRBV28	TRBJ2-7	CASSSSGGVGVSYEQYF	TGTGCCAGCAGTTCTAGCGGGGGGGTCGGTGTCTCCTACGAGCAGTACTTC
many	TRBD2	TRBV11-2	TRBJ2-1	CASSLEGLAGRGEQFF	TGTGCCAGCAGCTTAGAGGGACTAGCGGGGAGGGGTGAGCAGTTCTTC
many	NA	TRBV7-9	TRBJ2-5	CASSLTPRQWRKTQYF	TGTGCCAGCAGCTTAACCCCACGACAGTGGCGAAAGACCCAGTACTTC
NA	NA	TRBV19	TRBJ2-3	CASSSETRGDTQYF	TGTGCCAGTAGTTCGGAAACCCGGGGAGATACGCAGTATTTT